Reported below is one T cell receptor (beta chain). The sample originates from a study of blood T cell repertoires in COVID-19. In the study overall: Material from acute and convalescent COVID-19 was sourced from the United States, Italy and Spain. The analysed material was cDNA or gDNA that came from T cells, B-cell-depleted T cells, or PBMCs.

This CDR3 region has 16 residues. Germline V gene data show CDR1 as SGHVS and CDR2 as FNYEAQ. V was pared by 2 bases and J by 1 base, with 1 base of the junction left unmatched. Here immunoSEQ multiplex PCR was the method, and the copy in TCRdb shows in-frame clones only, minus some. The data contain about 54,000 clones, roughly four fifths of them singletons. The clonotype was recovered from a woman aged 60-70 years with acute or convalescent COVID-19. J is TRBJ2-1 and V is TRBV7-6; 11 bases align to TRBD2. The sample was peripheral blood. CDR3 in DNA: TGTGCCAGCAGCTTACTAGCGGGGGGTTCCTACAATGAGCAGTTCTTC. Translating it yields CASSLLAGGSYNEQFF.